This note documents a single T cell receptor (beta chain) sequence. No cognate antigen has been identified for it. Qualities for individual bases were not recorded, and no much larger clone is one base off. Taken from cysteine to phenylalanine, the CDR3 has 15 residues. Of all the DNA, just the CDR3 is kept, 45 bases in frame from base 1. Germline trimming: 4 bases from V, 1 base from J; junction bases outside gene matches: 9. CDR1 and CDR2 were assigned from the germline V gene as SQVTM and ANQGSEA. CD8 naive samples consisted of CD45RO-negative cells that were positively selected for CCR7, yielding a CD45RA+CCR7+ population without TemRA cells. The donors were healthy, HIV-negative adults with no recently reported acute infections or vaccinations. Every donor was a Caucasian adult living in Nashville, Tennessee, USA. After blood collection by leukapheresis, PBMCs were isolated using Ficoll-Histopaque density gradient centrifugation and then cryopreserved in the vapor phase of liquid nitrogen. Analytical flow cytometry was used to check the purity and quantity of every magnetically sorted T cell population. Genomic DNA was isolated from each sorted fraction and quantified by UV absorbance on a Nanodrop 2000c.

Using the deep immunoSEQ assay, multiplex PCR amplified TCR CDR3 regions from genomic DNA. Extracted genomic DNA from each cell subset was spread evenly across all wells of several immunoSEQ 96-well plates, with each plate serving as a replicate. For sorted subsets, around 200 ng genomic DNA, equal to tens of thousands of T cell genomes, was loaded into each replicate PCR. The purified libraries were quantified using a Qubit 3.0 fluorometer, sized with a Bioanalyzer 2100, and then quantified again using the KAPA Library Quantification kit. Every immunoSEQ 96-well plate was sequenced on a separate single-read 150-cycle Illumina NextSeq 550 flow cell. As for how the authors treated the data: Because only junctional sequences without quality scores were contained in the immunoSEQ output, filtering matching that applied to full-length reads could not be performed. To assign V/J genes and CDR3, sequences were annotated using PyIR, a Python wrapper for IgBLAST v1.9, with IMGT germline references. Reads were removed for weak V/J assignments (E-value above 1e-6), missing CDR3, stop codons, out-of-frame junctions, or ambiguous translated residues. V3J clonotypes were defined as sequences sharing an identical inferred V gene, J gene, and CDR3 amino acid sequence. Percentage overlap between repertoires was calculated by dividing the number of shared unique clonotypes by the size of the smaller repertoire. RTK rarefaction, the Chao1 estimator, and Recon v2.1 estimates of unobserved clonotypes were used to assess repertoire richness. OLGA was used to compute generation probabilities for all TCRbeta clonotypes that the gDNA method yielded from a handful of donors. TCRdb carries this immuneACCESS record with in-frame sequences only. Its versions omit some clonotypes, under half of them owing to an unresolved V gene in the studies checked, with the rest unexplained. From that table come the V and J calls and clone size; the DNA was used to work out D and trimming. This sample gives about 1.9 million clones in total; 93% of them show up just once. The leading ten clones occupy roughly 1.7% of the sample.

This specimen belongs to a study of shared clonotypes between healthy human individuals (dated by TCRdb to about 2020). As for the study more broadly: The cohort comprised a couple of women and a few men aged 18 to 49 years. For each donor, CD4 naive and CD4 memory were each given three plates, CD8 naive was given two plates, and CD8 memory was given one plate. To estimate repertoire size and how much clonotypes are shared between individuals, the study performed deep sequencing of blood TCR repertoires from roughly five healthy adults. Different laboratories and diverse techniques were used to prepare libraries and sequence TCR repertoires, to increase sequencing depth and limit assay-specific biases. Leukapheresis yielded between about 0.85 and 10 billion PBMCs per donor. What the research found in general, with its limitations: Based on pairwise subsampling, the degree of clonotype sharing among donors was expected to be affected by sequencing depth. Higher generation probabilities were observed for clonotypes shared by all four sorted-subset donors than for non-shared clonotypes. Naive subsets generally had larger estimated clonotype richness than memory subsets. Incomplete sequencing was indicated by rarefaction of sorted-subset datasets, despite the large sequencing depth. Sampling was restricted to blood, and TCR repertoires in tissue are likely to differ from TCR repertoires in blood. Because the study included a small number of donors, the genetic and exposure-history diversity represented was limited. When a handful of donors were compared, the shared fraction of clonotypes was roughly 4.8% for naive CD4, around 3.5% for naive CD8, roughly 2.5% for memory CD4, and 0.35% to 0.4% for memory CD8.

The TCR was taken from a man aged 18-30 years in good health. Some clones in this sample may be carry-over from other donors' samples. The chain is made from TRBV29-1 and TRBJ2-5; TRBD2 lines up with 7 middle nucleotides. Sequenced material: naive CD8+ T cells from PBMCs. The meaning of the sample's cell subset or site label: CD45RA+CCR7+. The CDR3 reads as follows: CSVVKPTSRQETQYF. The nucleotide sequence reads TGCAGCGTTGTGAAACCGACTAGCCGCCAAGAGACCCAGTACTTC.